Sequencing of this TCR beta chain was carried out in a study of shared clonotypes between healthy human individuals. Study-wide findings and caveats: Clonotype sharing among donors, it was expected, would be affected by sequencing depth.

Deep level was the assay's run setting. A roughly 200 ng quantity of DNA, 30,000 to 35,000 T cell genomes, went into the sorted-subset replicate PCRs. The protocol was immunoSEQ multiplex PCR, while the TCRdb copy is restricted to in-frame clones and leaves out a portion. The sample lists more than 2,000,000 clones; approximately 94% were seen once. Recent vaccinations or acute infections were absent in the healthy HIV-negative adult donors. On this clone: Its cognate antigen is unknown.

Sequencing was performed on naive CD4+ T cells sorted from blood. Described subset: CD45RA+ positively selected. This receptor was identified in a man younger than 35 in good health.

DNA for the CDR3: TGTGCCAGTTCAATGGGGGGGCCGTGGACTGAAGCTTTCTTT. This encodes CASSMGGPWTEAFF. This sequence joins TRBV19 and TRBJ1-1, with D perhaps TRBD1 (6 bases). Deletions cut 8 bases from V and 5 bases from J, with 18 bases between. There are 14 residues in the CDR3. Germline values: CDR1 LNHDA, CDR2 SQIVND (reference sequence).